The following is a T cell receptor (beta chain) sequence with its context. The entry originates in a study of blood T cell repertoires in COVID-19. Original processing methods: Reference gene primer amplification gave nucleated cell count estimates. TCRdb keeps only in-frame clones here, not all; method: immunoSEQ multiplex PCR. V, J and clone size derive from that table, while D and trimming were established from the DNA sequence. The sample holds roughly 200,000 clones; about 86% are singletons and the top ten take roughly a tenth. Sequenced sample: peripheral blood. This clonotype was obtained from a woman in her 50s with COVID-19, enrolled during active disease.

The CDR3 DNA reads TGTGCCAGCAGCTTAGCGACAGGGTCCTCTGGGGCCAACGTCCTGACTTTC. Its protein product is CASSLATGSSGANVLTF. V is TRBV7-9 and J is TRBJ2-6; the match to TRBD1 covers 7 bases. Germline CDR1 SEHNR, CDR2 FQNEAQ (reference sequence). The CDR3 extends over 17 amino acids. Unmatched junction bases numbered 2, after V lost 0 bases and J lost 0 bases.